This TCR beta chain was recovered during a study of CD8 T cells in ankylosing spondylitis. This clonotype appeared a few times. Antigen specificity is unknown. Library preparation for TCR beta used quantitative 5'-RACE with molecular barcodes. TCRdb used MiXCR to reprocess the 5' RACE reads, holding one entry per CDR3 protein. The table lists around 490,000 distinct CDR3 sequences, roughly 5% of them singletons. Trimming stripped 2 bases from V and 0 bases from J, with 5 bases between. The CDR3 consists of 14 residues. The V gene's germline CDR1 is KGHSH and CDR2 LQKENI. Overall study findings and caveats: There was reportedly significant enrichment of clones that were disease-linked in matched ankylosing spondylitis synovial fluid. Typical of ankylosing spondylitis blood, it appeared, was a TCR beta motif of roughly eight highly homologous variants. Clones linked to disease, bearing a CD8+ phenotype, were relatively rare in peripheral blood.

The specimen sequenced was blood, either unsorted or a sorted T cell fraction (not recorded which). The chain is built from TRBV18 and TRBJ2-1; D gene uncertain. This receptor was obtained from a male donor with ankylosing spondylitis. CDR3 in amino acids: CASSPYDSYNEQFF. Here the CDR3 DNA reads TGTGCCAGCTCACCATACGACTCCTACAATGAGCAGTTCTTC. Complete variable domain (other parts from reference TRBV18 and TRBJ2-1): NAGVMQNPRHLVRRRGQEARLRCSPMKGHSHVYWYRQLPEEGLKFMVYLQKENIIDESGMPKERFSAEFPKEGPSILRIQQVVRGDSAAYFCASSPYDSYNEQFFGPGTRLTVL.